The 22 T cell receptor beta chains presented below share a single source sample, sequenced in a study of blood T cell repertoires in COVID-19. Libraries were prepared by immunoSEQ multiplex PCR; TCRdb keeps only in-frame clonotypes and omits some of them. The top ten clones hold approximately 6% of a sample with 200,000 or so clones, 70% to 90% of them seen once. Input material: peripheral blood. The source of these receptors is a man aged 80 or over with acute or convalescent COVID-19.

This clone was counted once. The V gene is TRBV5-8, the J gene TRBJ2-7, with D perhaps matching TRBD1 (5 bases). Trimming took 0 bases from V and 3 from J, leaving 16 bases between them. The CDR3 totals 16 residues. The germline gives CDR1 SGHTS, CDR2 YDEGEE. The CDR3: CASSLAPPRVSYEQYV. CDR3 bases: TGTGCCAGCAGCTTGGCTCCCCCCAGGGTTAGCTACGAGCAGTACGTC.

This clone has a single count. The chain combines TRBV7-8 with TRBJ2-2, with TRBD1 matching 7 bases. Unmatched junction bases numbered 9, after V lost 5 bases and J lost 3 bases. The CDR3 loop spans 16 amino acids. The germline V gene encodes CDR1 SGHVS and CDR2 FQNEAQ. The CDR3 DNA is TGTGCCAGCAGCCCCGGGGATAGGGGGCACACCGGGGAGCTGTTTTTT. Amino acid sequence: CASSPGDRGHTGELFF.

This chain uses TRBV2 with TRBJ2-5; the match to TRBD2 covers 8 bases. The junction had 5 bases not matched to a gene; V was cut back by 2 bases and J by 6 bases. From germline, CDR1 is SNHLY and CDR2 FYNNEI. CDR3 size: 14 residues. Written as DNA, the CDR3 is TGTGCCAGCAGTGAAATGATAGCGGGAAAGACCCAGTACTTC. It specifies CASSEMIAGKTQYF.

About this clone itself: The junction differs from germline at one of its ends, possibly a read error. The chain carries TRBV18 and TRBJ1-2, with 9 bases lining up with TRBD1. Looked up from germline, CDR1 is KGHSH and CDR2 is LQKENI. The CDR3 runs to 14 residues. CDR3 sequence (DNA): TGTGCCAGCTCCCCACCCGGACAGGGGAATGGCTACACCTTC. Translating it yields CASSPPGQGNGYTF.

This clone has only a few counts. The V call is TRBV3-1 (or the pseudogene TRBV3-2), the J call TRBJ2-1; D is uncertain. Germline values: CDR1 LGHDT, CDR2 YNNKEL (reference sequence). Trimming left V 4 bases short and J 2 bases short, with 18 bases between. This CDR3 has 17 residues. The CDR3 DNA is TGTGCCAGCAGCCGCCGATTACTGGCGGTCACCTACAATGAGCAGTTCTTC. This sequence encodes CASSRRLLAVTYNEQFF.

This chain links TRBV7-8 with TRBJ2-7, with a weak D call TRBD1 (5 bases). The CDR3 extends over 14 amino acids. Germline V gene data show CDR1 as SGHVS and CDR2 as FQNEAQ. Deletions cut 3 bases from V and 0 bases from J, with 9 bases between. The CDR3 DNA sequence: TGTGCCAGCAGCTTCAGGGCCCCCTCCTACGAGCAGTACTTC. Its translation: CASSFRAPSYEQYF.

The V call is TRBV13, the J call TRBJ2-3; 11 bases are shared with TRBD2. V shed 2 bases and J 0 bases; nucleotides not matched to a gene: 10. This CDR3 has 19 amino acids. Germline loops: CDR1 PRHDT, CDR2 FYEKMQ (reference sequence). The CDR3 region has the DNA TGTGCCAGCAGCTTAAAGTCTAGCGGGAGGAAACTTAGCACAGATACGCAGTATTTT. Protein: CASSLKSSGRKLSTDTQYF.

CDR3 nucleotides: TGTGCCTGGAGTGTACAGAAGGGGGAAAAACTGTTTTTT. It specifies CAWSVQKGEKLFF. The chain employs TRBV30 and TRBJ1-4; possibly TRBD1 for D (5 bases). Germline CDR1 GTSNPN, CDR2 SVGIG (reference sequence). Trimming stripped 0 bases from V and 8 bases from J, with 10 bases between. This CDR3 is built from 13 residues. The variable domain in full, completed from reference TRBV30 and TRBJ1-4, reads SQTIHQWPATLVQPVGSPLSLECTVEGTSNPNLYWYRQAAGRGLQLLFYSVGIGQISSEVPQNLSASRPQDRQFILSSKKLLLSDSGFYLCAWSVQKGEKLFFGSGTQLSVL.

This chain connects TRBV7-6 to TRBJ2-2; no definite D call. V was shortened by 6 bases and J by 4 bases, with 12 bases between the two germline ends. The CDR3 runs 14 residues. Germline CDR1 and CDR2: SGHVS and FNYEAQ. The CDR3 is CASSSTPVTGELFF. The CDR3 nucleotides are TGTGCCAGCAGTTCGACACCTGTCACCGGGGAGCTGTTTTTT.

The CDR3 loop is CSASRGGARETQYF. DNA for the CDR3: TGCAGTGCTAGTAGGGGGGGGGCGCGAGAGACCCAGTACTTC. This sequence joins TRBV20-1 and TRBJ2-5, with D possibly TRBD2 on 7 matching bases. The CDR3 has 14 amino acids. The V and J ends lost 3 bases and 4 bases respectively, with 15 bases between them. The V gene's germline CDR1 is DFQATT and CDR2 SNEGSKA (reference sequence).

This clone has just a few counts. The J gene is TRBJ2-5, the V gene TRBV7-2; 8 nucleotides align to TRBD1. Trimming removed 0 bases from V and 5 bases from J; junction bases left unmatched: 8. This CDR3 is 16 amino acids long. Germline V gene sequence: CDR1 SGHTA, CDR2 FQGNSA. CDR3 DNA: TGTGCCAGCAGCTTAGCGCGGGCAGGGGGCGGGGAGACCCAGTACTTC. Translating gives CASSLARAGGGETQYF.

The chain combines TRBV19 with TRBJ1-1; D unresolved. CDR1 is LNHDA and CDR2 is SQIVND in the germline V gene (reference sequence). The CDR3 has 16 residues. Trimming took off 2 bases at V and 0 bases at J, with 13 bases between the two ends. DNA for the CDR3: TGTGCCAGTAGTATACTCCAGTCCCGCATGAACACTGAAGCTTTCTTT. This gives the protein CASSILQSRMNTEAFF.

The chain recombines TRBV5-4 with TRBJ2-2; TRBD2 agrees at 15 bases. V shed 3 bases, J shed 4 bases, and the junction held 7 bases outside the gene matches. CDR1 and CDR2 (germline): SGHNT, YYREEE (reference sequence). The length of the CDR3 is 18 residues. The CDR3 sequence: CASSSGLAGGPGTGELFF. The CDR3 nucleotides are TGTGCCAGCAGCTCCGGACTAGCGGGAGGGCCGGGCACCGGGGAGCTGTTTTTT.

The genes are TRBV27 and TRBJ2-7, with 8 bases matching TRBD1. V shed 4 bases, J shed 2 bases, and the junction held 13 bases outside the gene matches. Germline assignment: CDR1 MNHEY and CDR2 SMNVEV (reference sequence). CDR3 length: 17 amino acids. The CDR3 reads CASSSPRRQGRPYEQYF. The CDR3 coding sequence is TGTGCCAGCAGTTCTCCTCGCCGACAGGGGCGCCCCTACGAGCAGTACTTC.

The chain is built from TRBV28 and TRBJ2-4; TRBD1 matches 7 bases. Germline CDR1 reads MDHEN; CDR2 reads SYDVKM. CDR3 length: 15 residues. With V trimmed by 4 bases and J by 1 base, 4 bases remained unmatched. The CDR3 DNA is TGTGCCAGCAGTTCGACAGGGTTGGCCAAAAACATTCAGTACTTC. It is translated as CASSSTGLAKNIQYF. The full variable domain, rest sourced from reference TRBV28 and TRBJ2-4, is DVKVTQSSRYLVKRTGEKVFLECVQDMDHENMFWYRQDPGLGLRLIYFSYDVKMKEKGDIPEGYSVSREKKERFSLILESASTNQTSMYLCASSSTGLAKNIQYFGAGTRLSVL.

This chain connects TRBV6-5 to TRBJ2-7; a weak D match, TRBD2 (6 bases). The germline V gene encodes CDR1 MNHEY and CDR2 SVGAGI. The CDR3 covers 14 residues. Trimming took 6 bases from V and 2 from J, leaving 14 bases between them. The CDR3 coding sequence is TGTGCCAGCAGCCCGGGGGACGGTCCCTACGAGCAGTACGTC. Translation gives CASSPGDGPYEQYV.

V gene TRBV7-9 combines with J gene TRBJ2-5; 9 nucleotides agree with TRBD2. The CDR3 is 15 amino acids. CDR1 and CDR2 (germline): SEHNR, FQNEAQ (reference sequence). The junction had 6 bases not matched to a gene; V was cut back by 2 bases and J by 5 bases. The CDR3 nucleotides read TGTGCCAGCAGCTTAATTAGCGGGAGCCGGGAGACCCAGTACTTC. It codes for CASSLISGSRETQYF.

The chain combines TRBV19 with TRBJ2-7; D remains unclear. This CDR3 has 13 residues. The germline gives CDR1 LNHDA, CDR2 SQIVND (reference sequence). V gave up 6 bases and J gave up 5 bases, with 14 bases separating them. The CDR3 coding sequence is TGTGCCAGTAGCACTACGGCCCAAAACGAGCAGTACTTC. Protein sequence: CASSTTAQNEQYF. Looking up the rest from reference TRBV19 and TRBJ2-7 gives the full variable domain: DGGITQSPKYLFRKEGQNVTLSCEQNLNHDAMYWYRQDPGQGLRLIYYSQIVNDFQKGDIAEGYSVSREKKESFPLTVTSAQKNPTAFYLCASSTTAQNEQYFGPGTRLTVT.

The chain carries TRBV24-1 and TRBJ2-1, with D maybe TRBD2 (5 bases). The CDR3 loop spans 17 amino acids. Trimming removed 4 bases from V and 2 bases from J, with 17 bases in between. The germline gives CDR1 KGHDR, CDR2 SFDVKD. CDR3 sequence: CATSDSGLFGAYNEQFF. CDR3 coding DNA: TGTGCCACCAGTGACTCCGGACTCTTCGGGGCCTACAATGAGCAGTTCTTC.

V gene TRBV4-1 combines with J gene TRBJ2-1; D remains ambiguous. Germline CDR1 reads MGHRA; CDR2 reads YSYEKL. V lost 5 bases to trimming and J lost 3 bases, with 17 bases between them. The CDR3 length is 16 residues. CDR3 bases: TGCGCCAGCAGCGAAAAGGAGAATCGGTACTACAATGAGCAGTTCTTC. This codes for CASSEKENRYYNEQFF.

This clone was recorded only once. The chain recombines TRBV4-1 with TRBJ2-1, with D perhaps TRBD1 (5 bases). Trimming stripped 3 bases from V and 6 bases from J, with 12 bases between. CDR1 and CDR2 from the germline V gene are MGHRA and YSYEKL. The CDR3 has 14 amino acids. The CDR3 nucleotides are TGCGCCAGCAGCCATAGGGCAGGGATCAATGAGCAGTTCTTC. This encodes CASSHRAGINEQFF.

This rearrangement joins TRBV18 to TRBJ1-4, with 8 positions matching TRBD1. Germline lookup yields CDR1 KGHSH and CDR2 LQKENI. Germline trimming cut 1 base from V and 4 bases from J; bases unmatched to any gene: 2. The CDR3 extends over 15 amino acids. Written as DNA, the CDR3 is TGTGCCAGCTCACCACGACAGGGGAGTAATGAAAAACTGTTTTTT. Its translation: CASSPRQGSNEKLFF.